This T cell receptor beta chain was sequenced for a study of blood T cell repertoires in COVID-19. The CDR3 contains 15 residues. The V end lost 7 bases, the J end lost 2 bases, and 15 bases lay between the germline ends. CDR1 is SNHLY and CDR2 is FYNNEI in the germline V gene. The protocol was immunoSEQ multiplex PCR, while the TCRdb copy is restricted to in-frame clones and leaves out a portion. The repertoire includes approximately 230,000 clones, 70% to 90% of them detected once, and roughly 3% sits in the top ten. This clonotype was sampled from a man between 18 and 35 years old with active or convalescent COVID-19. The sample was peripheral blood. The gene calls are TRBV2 and TRBJ1-5; no clear D gene. The CDR3 reads CASKDRVSGNQPQHF. The CDR3 DNA reads TGTGCCAGCAAGGATAGGGTTAGCGGCAATCAGCCCCAGCATTTT.